The T cell receptor beta chain under discussion was sequenced for a study of PD-1 blockade in classical Hodgkin lymphoma. Some clones are missing from TCRdb's copy, which holds only in-frame ones; the method was immunoSEQ multiplex PCR. Altogether tens of thousands of clones are present, less than 85% being singletons, with the ten largest covering roughly 22%. Relapse was seen in all patients after autologous stem cell transplantation, and brentuximab vedotin exposure was variable. Germline V lookup: CDR1 SGHRS, CDR2 YFSETQ. The V segment lost 6 bases and the J segment 4 bases; nucleotides outside the gene matches: 8. The CDR3 length is 14 residues.

V gene TRBV5-1 combines with J gene TRBJ2-5; 8 bases map to TRBD1. Sequences were derived from peripheral blood mononuclear cells (PBMCs), sampled before the second cycle of nivolumab. The clonotype originates from a human donor with classical Hodgkin lymphoma. CDR3: CASTAPDRAETQYF. The CDR3 bases are TGCGCCAGCACCGCCCCGGACAGGGCAGAGACCCAGTACTTC.